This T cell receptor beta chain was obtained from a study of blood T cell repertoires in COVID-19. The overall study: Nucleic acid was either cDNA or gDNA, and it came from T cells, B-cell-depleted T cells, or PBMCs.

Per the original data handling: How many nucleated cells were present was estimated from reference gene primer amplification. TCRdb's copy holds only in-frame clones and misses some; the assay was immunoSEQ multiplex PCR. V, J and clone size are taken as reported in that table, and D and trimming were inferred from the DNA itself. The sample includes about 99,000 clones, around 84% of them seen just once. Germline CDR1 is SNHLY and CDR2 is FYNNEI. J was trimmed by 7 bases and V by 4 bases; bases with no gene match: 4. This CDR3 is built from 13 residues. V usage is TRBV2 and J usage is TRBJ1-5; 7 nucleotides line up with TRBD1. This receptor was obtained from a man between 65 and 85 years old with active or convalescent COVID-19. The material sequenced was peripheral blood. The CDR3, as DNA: TGTGCCAGCAGTGGGACAGGTGAACAGCCCCAGCATTTT. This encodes CASSGTGEQPQHF.